These T cell receptor beta chains were read from a single sample in a study of blood T cell repertoires in COVID-19. Only in-frame clones appear in the TCRdb table, and some are missing; sequencing was by immunoSEQ multiplex PCR. In the table there are about 270,000 clones, 80% to 90% of which are singletons. The sample taken for sequencing was peripheral blood. All receptors come from a woman between 65 and 79 years old with acute or convalescent COVID-19. CDR3s include the opening cysteine and the closing phenylalanine or tryptophan. A D gene is named only where the DNA matches it firmly. Clone size appears in some rows only: once, few, many, or a class for an expanded clone.

v_call: TRBV24-1
j_call: TRBJ1-1
clone_size: .
d_call: TRBD1
cdr3_nt: TGTGCCACCAGTGACCCGAACAGGGGAGAAGCTTTCTTT
cdr3_aa: CATSDPNRGEAFF

v_call: TRBV6-5
j_call: TRBJ2-7
clone_size: .
d_call: .
cdr3_nt: TGTGCCAGCAGTTACTCGGGAGGCAGCTACGAGCAGTACTTC
cdr3_aa: CASSYSGGSYEQYF

v_call: TRBV2
j_call: TRBJ1-5
clone_size: .
d_call: TRBD1
cdr3_nt: TGTGCCAGCAGTCCAGACAGGGCGGTGAGTCAGCCCCAGCATTTT
cdr3_aa: CASSPDRAVSQPQHF

v_call: TRBV12-3/TRBV12-4
j_call: TRBJ1-2
clone_size: few
d_call: .
cdr3_nt: TGTGCCAGCAGTTTGCGGGAAACCTATGGCTACACCTTC
cdr3_aa: CASSLRETYGYTF

v_call: TRBV5-4
j_call: TRBJ2-1
clone_size: once
d_call: .
cdr3_nt: TGTGCCAGCAGCTTGGGGGGGCCCAATGAGCAGTTCTTC
cdr3_aa: CASSLGGPNEQFF

v_call: TRBV5-5
j_call: TRBJ1-2
clone_size: .
d_call: .
cdr3_nt: TGTGCCAGCAGCTTGCGTCAGGGGCAAGGAACCTTC
cdr3_aa: CASSLRQGQGTF

v_call: TRBV2
j_call: TRBJ1-2
clone_size: .
d_call: .
cdr3_nt: TGTGCCAGCAGTGAGGACAGCCACTATGGCTACACCTTC
cdr3_aa: CASSEDSHYGYTF

v_call: TRBV3-1/TRBV3-2
j_call: TRBJ1-5
clone_size: .
d_call: TRBD1
cdr3_nt: TGTGCCAGCAGCCAAGGTACAGGGGGCGGCAATCAGCCCCAGCATTTT
cdr3_aa: CASSQGTGGGNQPQHF

v_call: TRBV4-2
j_call: TRBJ1-1
clone_size: .
d_call: .
cdr3_nt: TGTGCCAGCAGCCAAGAAGGGGGTCGGACTGAAGCTTTCTTT
cdr3_aa: CASSQEGGRTEAFF

v_call: TRBV2
j_call: TRBJ2-7
clone_size: .
d_call: TRBD1
cdr3_nt: TGTGCCAGTGGTAAGGGGGCGTTGAACGAGCAGTACTTC
cdr3_aa: CASGKGALNEQYF

v_call: TRBV20-1
j_call: TRBJ2-1
clone_size: .
d_call: .
cdr3_nt: TGCAGTGCTCCTTCCTACAATGAGCAGTTCTTC
cdr3_aa: CSAPSYNEQFF

v_call: TRBV27
j_call: TRBJ2-7
clone_size: .
d_call: TRBD1
cdr3_nt: TGTGCCAGCAGTCCCCTAGGGGACAGCTCCTACGAGCAGTACTTC
cdr3_aa: CASSPLGDSSYEQYF

v_call: TRBV5-1
j_call: TRBJ1-2
clone_size: .
d_call: .
cdr3_nt: TGCGCCAGCAGGGAGACGGACTATGGCTACACCTTC
cdr3_aa: CASRETDYGYTF

v_call: TRBV5-1
j_call: TRBJ2-1
clone_size: .
d_call: .
cdr3_nt: TGCGCCAGCAGCTTCAGACAGACGAGCGATGAGCAGTTCTTC
cdr3_aa: CASSFRQTSDEQFF

v_call: TRBV5-1
j_call: TRBJ2-7
clone_size: .
d_call: .
cdr3_nt: TGCGCCAGCAGCTTGGGGTCAGGCCAGGAAGAGCAGTACTTC
cdr3_aa: CASSLGSGQEEQYF

v_call: TRBV18
j_call: TRBJ1-1
clone_size: .
d_call: TRBD1
cdr3_nt: TGTGCCAGCTCACCACCTCTGACAGGGAGGAACACTGAAGCTTTCTTT
cdr3_aa: CASSPPLTGRNTEAFF

v_call: TRBV7-2
j_call: TRBJ1-2
clone_size: .
d_call: .
cdr3_nt: TGTGCCAGCAGCAACCTAGGAGACTATGGCTACACCTTC
cdr3_aa: CASSNLGDYGYTF

v_call: TRBV7-3
j_call: TRBJ2-1
clone_size: .
d_call: .
cdr3_nt: TGTGCCAGCAGCTTGGATTCCGGGGGGCGCGATGAGCAGTTCTTC
cdr3_aa: CASSLDSGGRDEQFF

v_call: TRBV6-6
j_call: TRBJ1-1
clone_size: .
d_call: .
cdr3_nt: TGTGCCAGCAGTCCCGCCGGGGGGAACACTGAAGCTTTCTTT
cdr3_aa: CASSPAGGNTEAFF

v_call: TRBV7-2
j_call: TRBJ2-3
clone_size: .
d_call: TRBD2
cdr3_nt: TGTGCCAGCAGCGCCCGAGGCGGGAGTACGCAGTATTTT
cdr3_aa: CASSARGGSTQYF

v_call: TRBV19
j_call: TRBJ1-1
clone_size: .
d_call: .
cdr3_nt: TGTGCCAGTAGTATACCCCGCCGACGACGGAGCACTGAAGCTTTCTTT
cdr3_aa: CASSIPRRRRSTEAFF

v_call: TRBV6-5
j_call: TRBJ1-2
clone_size: .
d_call: .
cdr3_nt: TGTGCCAGCAGACCGGACATGAACTATGGCTACACCTTC
cdr3_aa: CASRPDMNYGYTF

v_call: TRBV25-1
j_call: TRBJ2-7
clone_size: .
d_call: TRBD2
cdr3_nt: TGTGCCAGCAGTGAAACTAGCGGGGCATCCTACGAGCAGTACTTC
cdr3_aa: CASSETSGASYEQYF

v_call: TRBV5-4
j_call: TRBJ2-1
clone_size: .
d_call: .
cdr3_nt: TGTGCCAGCAGCTTGCGGGGGAGGTTAGCGGATGAGCAGTTCTTC
cdr3_aa: CASSLRGRLADEQFF

v_call: TRBV5-4
j_call: TRBJ1-2
clone_size: .
d_call: .
cdr3_nt: TGTGCCAGCAGCTTAGACAGGCGCGGCTACACCTTC
cdr3_aa: CASSLDRRGYTF

v_call: TRBV5-1
j_call: TRBJ2-2
clone_size: .
d_call: TRBD1
cdr3_nt: TGCGCCAGCAGCTTCGACAGGGGCATGGGTACCGGGGAGCTGTTTTTT
cdr3_aa: CASSFDRGMGTGELFF

v_call: TRBV6-5
j_call: TRBJ1-1
clone_size: .
d_call: .
cdr3_nt: TGTGCCAGCAGTTATAACGGAGGCCCGCTCACTGAAGCTTTCTTT
cdr3_aa: CASSYNGGPLTEAFF

v_call: TRBV10-1
j_call: TRBJ1-2
clone_size: .
d_call: TRBD1
cdr3_nt: TGCGCCAGCAGTCCTGGACAGGTCCCCTATGGCTACACCTTC
cdr3_aa: CASSPGQVPYGYTF

v_call: TRBV12-3/TRBV12-4
j_call: TRBJ2-2
clone_size: .
d_call: .
cdr3_nt: TGTGCCAGCAGTTTTTCCGCCGGGGAGCTGTTTTTT
cdr3_aa: CASSFSAGELFF

v_call: TRBV3-1/TRBV3-2
j_call: TRBJ1-5
clone_size: .
d_call: .
cdr3_nt: TGTGCCAGCAGCCCGCCTGCGGGTCAGCCCCAGCATTTT
cdr3_aa: CASSPPAGQPQHF

v_call: TRBV6-5
j_call: TRBJ2-7
clone_size: .
d_call: TRBD1
cdr3_nt: TGTGCCAGCACCCAGCCAGGGGGAAACGAGCAGTACTTC
cdr3_aa: CASTQPGGNEQYF

v_call: TRBV10-1
j_call: TRBJ1-5
clone_size: .
d_call: .
cdr3_nt: TGCGCCAGCACCTACAGGGCTCGGGAGGCCCAGCATTTT
cdr3_aa: CASTYRAREAQHF

v_call: TRBV11-3
j_call: TRBJ1-6
clone_size: .
d_call: .
cdr3_nt: TGTGCCAGCAGTCCCGGGGAAGGTACTACCTATAATTCACCCCTCCACTTT
cdr3_aa: CASSPGEGTTYNSPLHF

v_call: TRBV5-5
j_call: TRBJ2-7
clone_size: .
d_call: .
cdr3_nt: TGTGCCAGCAGCTTAGGGCCGGGGGTGTACGAGCAGTACTTC
cdr3_aa: CASSLGPGVYEQYF

v_call: TRBV5-1
j_call: TRBJ1-2
clone_size: .
d_call: .
cdr3_nt: TGCGCCAGCAGCCTACAGGGCGGCTATGGCTACACCTTC
cdr3_aa: CASSLQGGYGYTF

v_call: TRBV2
j_call: TRBJ1-5
clone_size: .
d_call: .
cdr3_nt: TGTGCCAGCACCAAGGGGCCCTCTCAGCCCCAGCATTTT
cdr3_aa: CASTKGPSQPQHF

v_call: TRBV2
j_call: TRBJ2-1
clone_size: .
d_call: .
cdr3_nt: TGTGCCAGCAGCGGCGCCGGGAATGAGCAGTTCTTC
cdr3_aa: CASSGAGNEQFF

v_call: TRBV2
j_call: TRBJ1-5
clone_size: .
d_call: TRBD1
cdr3_nt: TGTGCCAGCAGGGGGGACAGGCATCAGCCCCAGCATTTT
cdr3_aa: CASRGDRHQPQHF

v_call: TRBV18
j_call: TRBJ1-2
clone_size: .
d_call: TRBD1
cdr3_nt: TGTGCCAGCTCACAAGGACAGGGTGGGCTCTATGGCTACACCTTC
cdr3_aa: CASSQGQGGLYGYTF

v_call: TRBV28
j_call: TRBJ1-2
clone_size: .
d_call: TRBD1
cdr3_nt: TGTGCCAGCAGTTTCCCTCCGGGACAGGGATCTGGCTACACCTTC
cdr3_aa: CASSFPPGQGSGYTF

v_call: TRBV6-5
j_call: TRBJ2-3
clone_size: .
d_call: .
cdr3_nt: TGTGCCAGCAGTTACTCGTGGCAGGGCACAGATACGCAGTATTTT
cdr3_aa: CASSYSWQGTDTQYF

v_call: TRBV29-1
j_call: TRBJ2-7
clone_size: .
d_call: TRBD2
cdr3_nt: TGCAGCGTCGCCCCCCAGCGGGGGAGCTTGGAGCAGTACTTC
cdr3_aa: CSVAPQRGSLEQYF

v_call: TRBV11-3
j_call: TRBJ1-5
clone_size: .
d_call: .
cdr3_nt: TGTGCCAGCAGCTCCAAGGGGGGAGGGGCCCGTCCGAATCAGCCCCAGCATTTT
cdr3_aa: CASSSKGGGARPNQPQHF

v_call: TRBV3-1/TRBV3-2
j_call: TRBJ2-3
clone_size: .
d_call: TRBD2
cdr3_nt: TGTGCCAGCAGCCAAGAGCCAGCGGGGGGGCCGGCAGATACGCAGTATTTT
cdr3_aa: CASSQEPAGGPADTQYF

v_call: TRBV30
j_call: TRBJ1-6
clone_size: .
d_call: TRBD1
cdr3_nt: TGTGCCTTGAACACAGGGGAGTATAATTCACCCCTCCACTTT
cdr3_aa: CALNTGEYNSPLHF

v_call: TRBV7-3
j_call: TRBJ2-1
clone_size: .
d_call: TRBD2
cdr3_nt: TGTGCCAGCAGCTTTAGCGGGGGGGCCTACAATGAGCAGTTCTTC
cdr3_aa: CASSFSGGAYNEQFF

v_call: TRBV19
j_call: TRBJ2-7
clone_size: .
d_call: TRBD1
cdr3_nt: TGTGCCAGTAGTATACTGGGACAGGGTAAAGAGCAGTACTTC
cdr3_aa: CASSILGQGKEQYF

v_call: TRBV7-9
j_call: TRBJ1-1
clone_size: .
d_call: .
cdr3_nt: TGTGCCAGCAGTCTAGCGGGGGCACGGAACACTGAAGCTTTCTTT
cdr3_aa: CASSLAGARNTEAFF